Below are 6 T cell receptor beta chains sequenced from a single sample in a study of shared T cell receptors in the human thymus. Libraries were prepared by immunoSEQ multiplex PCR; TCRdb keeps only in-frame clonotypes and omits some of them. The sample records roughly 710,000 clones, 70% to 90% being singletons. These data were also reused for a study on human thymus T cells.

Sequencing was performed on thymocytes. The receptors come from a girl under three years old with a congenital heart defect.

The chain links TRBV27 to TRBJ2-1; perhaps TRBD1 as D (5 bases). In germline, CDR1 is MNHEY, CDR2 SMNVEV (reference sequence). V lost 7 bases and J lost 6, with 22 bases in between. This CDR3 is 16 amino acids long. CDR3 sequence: CASTLRSGRASNEQFF. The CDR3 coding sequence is TGTGCCAGCACCCTTAGGTCTGGCAGGGCGTCCAATGAGCAGTTCTTC.

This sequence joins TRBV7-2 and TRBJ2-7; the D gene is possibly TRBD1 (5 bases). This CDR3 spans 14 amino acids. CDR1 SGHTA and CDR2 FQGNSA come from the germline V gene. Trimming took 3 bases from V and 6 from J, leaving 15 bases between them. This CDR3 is CASSFIGGGAEQYF. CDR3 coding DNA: TGTGCCAGCAGCTTTATCGGCGGTGGGGCCGAGCAGTACTTC.

The CDR3 is CASSLAITGETQYF. The CDR3 DNA follows: TGTGCCAGCAGCTTGGCCATAACAGGAGAGACCCAGTACTTC. This chain connects TRBV5-6 to TRBJ2-5; perhaps TRBD1 as D (5 bases). The CDR3 length is 14 residues. CDR1 is SGHDT and CDR2 is YYEEEE in the germline V gene. Trimming stripped 0 bases from V and 4 bases from J, with 10 bases between. Full variable domain (missing parts from reference TRBV5-6 and TRBJ2-5): DAGVTQSPTHLIKTRGQQVTLRCSPKSGHDTVSWYQQALGQGPQFIFQYYEEEERQRGNFPDRFSGHQFPNYSSELNVNALLLGDSALYLCASSLAITGETQYFGPGTRLLVL.

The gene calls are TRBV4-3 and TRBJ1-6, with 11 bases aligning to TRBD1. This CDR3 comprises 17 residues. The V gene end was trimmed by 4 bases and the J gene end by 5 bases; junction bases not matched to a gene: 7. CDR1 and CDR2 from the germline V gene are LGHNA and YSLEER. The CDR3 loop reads CASSPSGGQGDNSPLHF. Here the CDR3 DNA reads TGCGCCAGCAGCCCCAGTGGGGGACAGGGGGATAATTCACCCCTCCACTTT.

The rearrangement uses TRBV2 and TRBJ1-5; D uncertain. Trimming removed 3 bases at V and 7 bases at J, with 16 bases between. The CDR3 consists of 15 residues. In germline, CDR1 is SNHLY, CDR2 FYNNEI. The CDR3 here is CASSDYPLPYQPQHF. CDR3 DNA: TGTGCCAGCAGTGATTACCCCCTCCCCTACCAGCCCCAGCATTTT.

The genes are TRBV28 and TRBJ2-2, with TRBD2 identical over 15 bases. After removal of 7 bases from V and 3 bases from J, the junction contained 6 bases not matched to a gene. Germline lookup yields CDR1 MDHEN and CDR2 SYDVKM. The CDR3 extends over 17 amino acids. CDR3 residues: CASMGLAGGADTGELFF. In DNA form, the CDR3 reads TGTGCCAGCATGGGACTAGCGGGGGGTGCGGACACCGGGGAGCTGTTTTTT.